The 5 T cell receptor beta chains reported below all come from one sample, sequenced in a study of human T cells and chemical hapten exposure. As for time point: patch test 2, 6 weeks after DPC sensitization. The sample's treatment: therapeutic diphenylcyclopropenone sensitization with weekly scalp DPC. Using its own MiXCR run on the RACE reads, TCRdb lists one record per CDR3 protein. The sample comprises approximately 350,000 distinct CDR3 sequences, more than 5% of which are singletons, and about 6% rests with the top ten. Sequenced here: whole blood, sampled in connection with sensitization to the hapten diphenylcyclopropenone (DPC). These receptors were obtained from a woman aged 18-29 years with alopecia areata. Some clones in this sample may be carry-over from other donors' samples.

This clonotype was observed at least ten times. The chain recombines TRBV28 with TRBJ2-7; D is perhaps TRBD1 or TRBD2 (6 bases each). This CDR3 has 13 residues. Trimming cost V 5 bases and J 3 bases, with 11 bases left between them. Germline lookup yields CDR1 MDHEN and CDR2 SYDVKM. This CDR3 is CASSPQGLYEQYF. CDR3 coding DNA: TGTGCCAGCAGTCCACAGGGACTCTACGAGCAGTACTTC.

This clonotype was found many times. V and J are TRBV29-1 and TRBJ2-1; possibly TRBD1 or TRBD2 for D (6 bases each). CDR1 SQVTM and CDR2 ANQGSEA come from the germline V gene. V shed 3 bases and J shed 4 bases, with 19 bases lying between them. The length of the CDR3 is 16 residues. CDR3 in amino acids: CSVDKVPGAGYNEQFF. The CDR3 DNA sequence: TGCAGCGTTGACAAGGTCCCGGGGGCAGGTTACAATGAGCAGTTCTTC.

Written as DNA, the CDR3 is TGTGCCAGCAGCCATAACAGGGTTCGTTACAATGAGCAGTTCTTC. It specifies CASSHNRVRYNEQFF. The chain combines TRBV3-1 with TRBJ2-1, with D possibly being TRBD1 (6 bases). Germline V gene data show CDR1 as LGHDT and CDR2 as YNNKEL (reference sequence). The ends were cut back, 3 bases at V and 4 bases at J, with 13 bases in the middle. CDR3 length: 15 residues.

This chain connects TRBV18 to TRBJ1-6, with 8 bases fitting TRBD1. Losses at the gene ends were 3 bases for V and 7 bases for J; bases not matched to a gene: 5. This CDR3 comprises 15 residues. CDR1 is KGHSH and CDR2 is LQKENI in the germline V gene. This chain's CDR3 is CASSPRTGRNSPLHF. Here the CDR3 DNA reads TGTGCCAGCTCACCGAGGACAGGGCGGAATTCACCCCTCCACTTT.

This clonotype was seen many times. This chain links TRBV2 with TRBJ2-2, with TRBD2 as a possible D gene (5 bases). In germline, CDR1 is SNHLY, CDR2 FYNNEI. The CDR3 contains 19 residues. The V end lost 6 bases, the J end lost 5 bases, and 28 bases lay between the germline ends. CDR3 residues: CASRPSRMASPPRTGELFF. The CDR3 DNA sequence: TGTGCCAGCAGACCAAGCCGAATGGCTAGCCCCCCTCGAACCGGGGAGCTGTTTTTT.